Presented here are 19 T cell receptor beta chains from one specimen sequenced in a study of blood T cell repertoires in COVID-19. Sequencing was performed with immunoSEQ multiplex PCR; in TCRdb, only in-frame clones are kept and a portion is missing. Of about 75,000 clones in the sample, roughly 70% are singletons; the top ten hold just over 2.5%. Source material: peripheral blood. All receptors come from a human donor with acute or convalescent COVID-19. The donor label of this sample is uncertain.

The V and J genes are TRBV28 and TRBJ2-2; 9 positions agree with TRBD1. The germline V gene encodes CDR1 MDHEN and CDR2 SYDVKM. J was trimmed by 4 bases and V by 8 bases; bases with no gene match: 2. This CDR3 region has 13 residues. This chain's CDR3 is CASRQGGTGELFF. The CDR3 region has the DNA TGTGCCAGCCGACAGGGGGGCACCGGGGAGCTGTTTTTT.

The chain uses TRBV7-2 and TRBJ1-6; 8 bases line up with TRBD1. Germline values: CDR1 SGHTA, CDR2 FQGNSA. This CDR3 region has 14 residues. V was pared by 5 bases and J by 7 bases, with 4 bases of the junction left unmatched. This chain's CDR3 is CASSGGQVNSPLHF. The CDR3 nucleotides are TGTGCCAGCAGCGGGGGACAGGTGAATTCACCCCTCCACTTT.

The V gene is TRBV7-2, the J gene TRBJ1-6; 7 nucleotides match TRBD1. The V gene end was trimmed by 5 bases and the J gene end by 7 bases; junction bases not matched to a gene: 8. The length of the CDR3 is 15 residues. Germline V lookup: CDR1 SGHTA, CDR2 FQGNSA. DNA for the CDR3: TGTGCCAGCAGCCCACCCGGACAGGCAAATTCACCCCTCCACTTT. This encodes CASSPPGQANSPLHF.

The chain carries TRBV7-9 and TRBJ2-7; 7 bases align to TRBD2. The CDR3 extends over 14 amino acids. J gave up 4 bases and V 0 bases, and 3 bases lay outside the gene matches. Per germline, CDR1 SEHNR and CDR2 FQNEAQ (reference sequence). CDR3 sequence (DNA): TGTGCCAGCAGCTTAGCGGGAGGGACGTACGAGCAGTACTTC. Encoded protein: CASSLAGGTYEQYF.

This chain joins TRBV14 and TRBJ2-2; 8 bases align to TRBD1. Germline V gene sequence: CDR1 SGHDN, CDR2 FVKESK. This CDR3 has 14 residues. V lost 7 bases and J lost 9; bases outside the gene matches: 10. CDR3 DNA sequence: TGTGCCAGCAACTCAGGGGGCGACAACCGGGAGCTGTTTTTT. Residues: CASNSGGDNRELFF.

This clone appeared once. This sequence joins TRBV20-1 and TRBJ2-1, with D hard to call. Germline values: CDR1 DFQATT, CDR2 SNEGSKA (reference sequence). The CDR3 is made up of 12 amino acids. Between the trimmed V and J ends, which lost 3 bases and 9 bases, there was a span of 12 bases. The CDR3 DNA sequence: TGCAGTGCTAGTGGGCTGGCAGGTGAGCAGTTCTTC. This gives the protein CSASGLAGEQFF.

This chain links TRBV2 with TRBJ1-5; TRBD1 matches 7 bases. Germline lookup yields CDR1 SNHLY and CDR2 FYNNEI. The CDR3 runs to 14 residues. V dropped 7 bases and J dropped 6; count of bases not matched to a gene: 9. CDR3 sequence reads: CASNTNRGSQPQHF. The CDR3 DNA follows: TGTGCCAGCAACACGAACAGGGGTAGTCAGCCCCAGCATTTT.

This clone was counted a few times. The chain is built from TRBV6-5 and TRBJ2-4; possible D gene TRBD1, 6 bases. With 0 bases removed from V and 9 bases from J, the gap between germline ends came to 12 bases. Germline V gene sequence: CDR1 MNHEY, CDR2 SVGAGI. The CDR3 totals 14 residues. CDR3 protein: CASSYSQGKAIQYF. CDR3 DNA: TGTGCCAGCAGTTACTCTCAGGGGAAGGCCATTCAGTACTTC.

The V and J genes are TRBV7-2 and TRBJ1-1; no reliable D call. The CDR3 sequence is 13 residues long. V was clipped by 4 bases and J by 0 bases, with 6 bases between them. Germline values: CDR1 SGHTA, CDR2 FQGNSA. CDR3 protein: CASSSTVNTEAFF. The CDR3 DNA reads as TGTGCCAGCAGCTCTACAGTGAACACTGAAGCTTTCTTT.

This clone was detected only once. The chain joins TRBV5-1 to TRBJ2-2; TRBD2 agrees at 11 bases. Germline values: CDR1 SGHRS, CDR2 YFSETQ. Trimming cost V 5 bases and J 6 bases; bases outside gene matches: 6. This CDR3 contains 15 residues. For the CDR3, the DNA is TGCGCCAGCAGACAGACTAGCGGGGTGCCCGGGGAGCTGTTTTTT. The encoded protein is CASRQTSGVPGELFF.

The chain recombines TRBV19 with TRBJ1-1; D is uncertain. Germline-derived CDR1 and CDR2 are LNHDA and SQIVND (reference sequence). Trimming removed 2 bases from V and 4 bases from J, with 8 bases in between. The CDR3 loop spans 13 amino acids. Here the CDR3 reads CASSIRVTTEAFF. Here the CDR3 DNA reads TGTGCCAGTAGTATAAGAGTTACCACTGAAGCTTTCTTT.

This sequence joins TRBV28 and TRBJ2-7, with a possible D match to TRBD2 (5 bases). The CDR3 totals 14 residues. Trimming shortened V by 7 bases and J by 5 bases, and 18 bases separated the two germline ends. From germline, CDR1 is MDHEN and CDR2 SYDVKM. The CDR3 nucleotides read TGTGCCAGCACCCCCCGGGGAAAGTTCGACGAGCAGTACTTC. Translated: CASTPRGKFDEQYF.

The rearrangement uses TRBV24-1 and TRBJ1-5; perhaps TRBD1 as D (5 bases). Trimming removed 3 bases from V and 8 bases from J, with 16 bases in between. The CDR3 loop spans 15 amino acids. CDR1 and CDR2 (germline): KGHDR, SFDVKD. CDR3 sequence (DNA): TGTGCCACCAGTGATCAGGCGGAGGCGGGGGAGCCCCAGCATTTT. As protein: CATSDQAEAGEPQHF.

This clone was observed a single time. V gene TRBV2 combines with J gene TRBJ2-2, with 7 bases fitting TRBD2. Germline loops: CDR1 SNHLY, CDR2 FYNNEI. V lost 7 bases, J lost 1 base, and 3 bases stayed unmatched. The CDR3 loop spans 14 amino acids. The CDR3, as DNA: TGTGCCAGCATGCGCGGGGGGAACACCGGGGAGCTGTTTTTT. It translates to CASMRGGNTGELFF.

The J gene is TRBJ1-2, the V gene TRBV6-1; D remains ambiguous. Per the germline V gene, CDR1 is MNHNS and CDR2 is SASEGT. The CDR3 is 13 amino acids. With 3 bases removed from V and 2 bases from J, the gap between germline ends came to 7 bases. CDR3 coding DNA: TGTGCCAGCAGTGAGCAGAAGAACTATGGCTACACCTTC. Encoded protein: CASSEQKNYGYTF.

This chain connects TRBV19 to TRBJ2-3; 10 bases fit TRBD2. The CDR3 runs to 14 residues. Germline CDR1 and CDR2: LNHDA and SQIVND (reference sequence). Trimming cost V 6 bases and J 4 bases; bases outside gene matches: 4. The CDR3 DNA reads TGTGCCAGTAGATTGCTAGCGGGGGCAGATACGCAGTATTTT. This sequence encodes CASRLLAGADTQYF.

The genes are TRBV15 and TRBJ1-2; a possible D gene is TRBD1 (5 bases). V was cut by 5 bases and J by 5 bases, with 18 bases left in between. This CDR3 is built from 15 residues. Germline values: CDR1 LNHNV, CDR2 YYDKDF (reference sequence). The CDR3 bases are TGTGCCACCAGCCTGTCTAGGGGATTATGGTATGGCTACACCTTC. This gives the protein CATSLSRGLWYGYTF.

The chain employs TRBV28 and TRBJ1-2, with 10 bases that match TRBD1. This CDR3 is 14 amino acids long. The trim removed 4 bases at V and 8 bases at J, leaving 7 bases unmatched. Per germline, CDR1 MDHEN and CDR2 SYDVKM. The CDR3, as DNA: TGTGCCAGCAGTTCCCGGGACAGGGGTTGGGGCTACACCTTC. Its protein is CASSSRDRGWGYTF.

V gene TRBV2 combines with J gene TRBJ1-5; tentatively, D is TRBD1 (5 bases). CDR3 length equals 13 residues. Looked up from germline, CDR1 is SNHLY and CDR2 is FYNNEI. V was clipped by 10 bases and J by 2 bases, with 12 bases between them. CDR3 region: CATKRGGNQPQHF. The CDR3 region has the DNA TGTGCCACCAAAAGGGGCGGCAATCAGCCCCAGCATTTT.